The 8 T cell receptor beta chains below come from one sample, sequenced in a study of OX40 agonist ivuxolimab in advanced cancers. The method was immunoSEQ multiplex PCR; TCRdb's version includes in-frame clones alone and lacks a portion of them. Of 21,000 or so clones in the sample, about 80% were seen once. The starting material was CD4+ or CD8+ T cells sorted from blood, obtained in a trial of the OX40 agonist ivuxolimab. All receptors derive from an adult with an advanced solid tumor such as melanoma, head and neck, liver or kidney cancer.

The V and J genes are TRBV11-3 and TRBJ2-5; TRBD2 aligns across 8 bases. V lost 4 bases, J lost 4 bases, and 5 bases stayed unmatched. Germline CDR1 is SGHNT and CDR2 is YENEEA. This CDR3 has 14 amino acids. In DNA, the CDR3 is TGTGCCAGCAGCTCCCTTCGGGAGGGAGAGACCCAGTACTTC. It codes for CASSSLREGETQYF.

V usage is TRBV6-6 and J usage is TRBJ2-2, with D unclear. The CDR3 spans 11 residues. Germline V gene sequence: CDR1 MNHNY, CDR2 SVGAGI (reference sequence). V lost 0 bases, J lost 10 bases, and 3 bases lay in between. As DNA, the CDR3 is TGTGCCAGCAGTTACTCGCCGGAGCTGTTTTTT. Amino acids: CASSYSPELFF.

The rearrangement uses TRBV23-1 and TRBJ2-1; D may be TRBD1 (6 bases). TRBV23-1 is designated an ORF whose function remains uncertain. CDR3 size: 16 residues. The ends were cut back, 4 bases at V and 8 bases at J, with 21 bases in the middle. DNA for the CDR3: TGCGCCAGCAGTCGGGCTTCTCAGGGGTGTGGCGATGAGCAGTTCTTC. Protein: CASSRASQGCGDEQFF.

The chain links TRBV5-6 to TRBJ2-3; 8 bases align to TRBD2. The CDR3 is 15 residues long. Germline V CDR1 and CDR2: SGHDT, YYEEEE. The junction had 4 bases not matched to a gene; V was cut back by 0 bases and J by 4 bases. CDR3 DNA sequence: TGTGCCAGCAGCTTGGCGGGAGGGCGGGCAGATACGCAGTATTTT. Protein: CASSLAGGRADTQYF.

The V gene is TRBV10-3, the J gene TRBJ1-2; D not certain. Between the trimmed V and J ends, which lost 2 bases and 0 bases, there was a span of 13 bases. The germline V gene has CDR1 ENHRY and CDR2 SYGVKD. CDR3 length: 16 residues. CDR3 residues: CAISEDIQLSNYGYTF. CDR3 DNA sequence: TGTGCCATCAGTGAGGACATACAGCTATCTAACTATGGCTACACCTTC.

This chain uses TRBV15 with TRBJ2-7, with TRBD2 matching 9 bases. The CDR3 sequence is 15 residues long. CDR1 is LNHNV, CDR2 YYDKDF, per germline (reference sequence). The junction had 3 bases not matched to a gene; V was cut back by 1 base and J by 2 bases. Written as DNA, the CDR3 is TGTGCCACCAGCAGAGTGGCGGGAGGGACCTACGAGCAGTACTTC. This codes for CATSRVAGGTYEQYF.

The rearrangement links TRBV5-4 to TRBJ1-1; possible D gene TRBD1, 5 bases. Germline CDR1 reads SGHNT; CDR2 reads YYREEE (reference sequence). The CDR3 extends over 18 amino acids. Trimming cost V 0 bases and J 3 bases, with 21 bases left between them. In nucleotides, the CDR3 is TGTGCCAGCAGCTTGGCTCCCCATGGGGGGGGAGTTGACACTGAAGCTTTCTTT. Amino acids: CASSLAPHGGGVDTEAFF.

This chain connects TRBV27 to TRBJ1-2; 8 bases map to TRBD1. CDR3 length: 15 residues. CDR1 is MNHEY, CDR2 SMNVEV, per germline (reference sequence). Losses at the gene ends were 4 bases for V and 4 bases for J; bases not matched to a gene: 8. The DNA of the CDR3 is TGTGCCAGCAGTTCCAAAGGACAGGGCTTCTATGGCTACACCTTC. Translating it yields CASSSKGQGFYGYTF.